The 27 T cell receptor beta chains reported below all come from one sample, sequenced in a study of Graves' ophthalmopathy and Graves' hyperthyroidism. RNA transcripts were the template, and TCR beta CDR3 regions were amplified from them. The first round was an RT-PCR with HTBI primers, and the second round was a multiplex PCR. MiXCR, run by TCRdb on the multiplex PCR reads, gives a single entry per CDR3 protein. The data contain 660,000 or so distinct CDR3 sequences, 35% to 50% of them singletons. Sequencing was performed on peripheral blood. The receptors originated from an adult man with Graves' ophthalmopathy.

This clonotype has at least ten counts. The rearrangement links TRBV7-9 to TRBJ1-1; 11 bases line up with TRBD1. Looked up from germline, CDR1 is SEHNR and CDR2 is FQNEAQ (reference sequence). This CDR3 is built from 14 residues. Germline trimming cut 5 bases from V and 6 bases from J; bases unmatched to any gene: 5. CDR3 sequence: CASSVDRGHSEAFF. The CDR3 DNA follows: TGTGCCAGCAGCGTGGACAGGGGGCACTCTGAAGCTTTCTTT. Using reference TRBV7-9 and TRBJ1-1 for the parts outside the CDR3, the full variable domain is DTGVSQNPRHKITKRGQNVTFRCDPISEHNRLYWYRQTLGQGPEFLTYFQNEAQLEKSRLLSDRFSAERPKGSFSTLEIQRTEQGDSAMYLCASSVDRGHSEAFFGQGTRLTVV.

V gene TRBV20-1 combines with J gene TRBJ2-3, with unresolved D. V lost 5 bases and J lost 7, with 10 bases in between. Germline CDR1 is DFQATT and CDR2 is SNEGSKA (reference sequence). The CDR3 length is 11 residues. CDR3 in DNA: TGCAGTGCTGTGTGGCCCTATACGCAGTATTTT. Protein sequence: CSAVWPYTQYF.

Details on this clonotype: One base away lies a much larger clone, so this may be a sequencing read error. V usage is TRBV14 and J usage is TRBJ2-7, with D perhaps assigned TRBD1 or TRBD2 (5 bases each). In germline, CDR1 is SGHDN, CDR2 FVKESK. The CDR3 loop spans 16 amino acids. The CDR3 DNA sequence: TGTGCCGGCAGCCAAGCCACGGGGACCTTTATCTACGAGCAGTACTTC. Amino acid sequence: CAGSQATGTFIYEQYF. The variable domain in full, with the rest retrieved from reference TRBV14 and TRBJ2-7, is EAGVTQFPSHSVIEKGQTVTLRCDPISGHDNLYWYRRVMGKEIKFLLHFVKESKQDESGMPNNRFLAERTGGTYSTLKVQPAELEDSGVYFCAGSQATGTFIYEQYFGPGTRLTVT.

This clonotype was observed many times. At one end the junction does not follow the germline gene, possibly because of a read error. The chain employs TRBV5-1 and TRBJ2-7, with a possible D match to TRBD2 (5 bases). The CDR3 is 12 residues long. Germline V lookup: CDR1 SGHRS, CDR2 YFSETQ. The CDR3 region is CASSLEGYEQYF. The CDR3 nucleotides are TGTGCCAGCAGCTTAGAGGGCTACGAGCAGTACTTC.

Of note for this clonotype: Possible read error: a much larger clone is one base away. This chain uses TRBV2 with TRBJ2-5, with D possibly being TRBD1 (6 bases). Germline CDR1 and CDR2: SNHLY and FYNNEI. The CDR3 runs 14 residues. The CDR3 coding sequence is TGTGCCAGCAGTGGGACAGTAATAGGAGAGACCCAGTGCTTC. The encoded protein is CASSGTVIGETQCF.

This chain links TRBV15 with TRBJ1-1; D ambiguous. Trimming took 3 bases from V and 6 from J, leaving 20 bases between them. CDR3 length equals 16 residues. Germline CDR1 is LNHNV and CDR2 is YYDKDF (reference sequence). The CDR3 sequence: CATSSQAQDLRSEAFF. The CDR3, as DNA: TGTGCCACCAGCAGCCAAGCTCAGGATTTACGGTCTGAAGCTTTCTTT.

This clonotype was detected ten times or more. V usage is TRBV29-1 and J usage is TRBJ1-4, with 9 positions matching TRBD1. The germline V gene encodes CDR1 SQVTM and CDR2 ANQGSEA. V was pared by 3 bases and J by 8 bases, with 7 bases of the junction left unmatched. This CDR3 comprises 14 residues. CDR3 in amino acids: CSVDTGTGTEKLFF. In DNA, the CDR3 is TGCAGCGTTGATACCGGGACAGGGACCGAAAAACTGTTTTTT.

Remarks on this clonotype: A much larger clone differs from this one at a single base, so this may be a read error. V is TRBV7-9 and J is TRBJ1-6, with a possible D match to TRBD1 (5 bases). The CDR3 has 15 amino acids. Trimming took off 7 bases at V and 8 bases at J, with 18 bases between the two ends. CDR1 and CDR2 from the germline V gene are SEHNR and FQNEAQ (reference sequence). For the CDR3, the DNA is TGTGCCAGCATCCGAACCGGGACGGGCCATTCACCCCTCCACTTT. Protein: CASIRTGTGHSPLHF. Supplemented by reference TRBV7-9 and TRBJ1-6, the full variable domain reads DTGVSQNPRHKITKRGQNVTFRCDPISEHNRLYWYRQTLGQGPEFLTYFQNEAQLEKSRLLSDRFSAERPKGSFSTLEIQRTEQGDSAMYLCASIRTGTGHSPLHFGNGTRLTVT.

This clonotype was seen ten or more times. One end of the junction does not line up with germline, which may come from a read error. The rearrangement joins TRBV12-5 to TRBJ1-2; TRBD1 matches 7 bases. Germline loops: CDR1 LGHNT, CDR2 FRNRAP. The CDR3 spans 11 residues. CDR3 in DNA: TGTGCTAGTGGATATGACCGGGACAGCAGGTTC. Its protein product is CASGYDRDSRF.

The table lists this clonotype with a count of one. The junction departs from the called germline gene at one end, perhaps through a read error. The V call is TRBV5-6, the J call TRBJ1-5; D is undetermined. The CDR3 contains 16 residues. Germline loops: CDR1 SGHDT, CDR2 YYEEEE. CDR3 region: CASGLAEGISNQPQHF. The DNA for the CDR3 is TGTGCCAGCGGCTTGGCGGAGGGAATCAGCAATCAGCCCCAGCATTTT.

The chain has TRBV12-3 or TRBV12-4 and TRBJ1-1; tentative D call: TRBD1 (5 bases). This CDR3 has 14 amino acids. For the CDR3, the DNA is TGTGCTAGTGGTTTCACCCGTGGGGGGACTGAAGCTTTCTTT. Amino acid sequence: CASGFTRGGTEAFF.

As concerns this clonotype: This may be a read error: a much more frequent sequence differs by one nucleotide. The chain joins TRBV4-1 to TRBJ1-6; no clear D gene. Looked up from germline, CDR1 is MGHRA and CDR2 is YSYEKL. CDR3 length: 15 amino acids. DNA for the CDR3: TGCGTCAGCAGCCAAGAAGGTTTTCGTAATTCACCCCTCCACTTT. Protein: CVSSQEGFRNSPLHF.

J is TRBJ1-6 and V is TRBV27; no definite D call. V was trimmed by 8 bases and J by 9 bases, leaving 14 bases between them. This CDR3 is 13 amino acids long. Germline V gives CDR1 MNHEY, CDR2 SMNVEV (reference sequence). The DNA of the CDR3 is TGTGCCAGCGCCTCCTTCTGGGGTTCACCCCTCCACTTT. Its protein product is CASASFWGSPLHF.

The chain recombines TRBV29-1 with TRBJ2-5; 7 bases fit TRBD2. There are 15 residues in the CDR3. Per germline, CDR1 SQVTM and CDR2 ANQGSEA. With 3 bases clipped from V and 4 bases from J, the junction kept 11 bases outside the gene matches. Written as DNA, the CDR3 is TGCAGCGTTGAGGGGTTCGGGGGGAGGAGAGAGACCCAGTACTTC. Protein sequence: CSVEGFGGRRETQYF. Combining the CDR3 with reference TRBV29-1 and TRBJ2-5 gives the whole variable domain SAVISQKPSRDICQRGTSLTIQCQVDSQVTMMFWYRQQPGQSLTLIATANQGSEATYESGFVIDKFPISRPNLTFSTLTVSNMSPEDSSIYLCSVEGFGGRRETQYFGPGTRLLVL.

About this clonotype: A much larger clone differs from this one at a single base, so this may be a read error. This chain connects TRBV10-2 to TRBJ2-5; D gene uncertain. The CDR3 runs 15 residues. CDR1 and CDR2 (germline): WSHSY, SAAADI. CDR3 DNA: TGTGCCAGCAGTGACTCGAAGGCCTCATCTGGGACCCAGTACTTC. It codes for CASSDSKASSGTQYF.

The table lists this clonotype with many counts. This chain joins TRBV7-3 and TRBJ2-7; TRBD2 is a possible D gene (5 bases). CDR3 length: 13 amino acids. V was pared by 2 bases and J by 5 bases, with 10 bases between. Germline CDR1 reads SGHTA; CDR2 reads FQGTGA. CDR3 nucleotide sequence: TGTGCCAGCAGCTTAGGGGAGCGGCACGAGCAGTACTTC. Amino acid sequence: CASSLGERHEQYF.

This clonotype has just a few counts. A read error may produce the germline difference seen at one junction end. The chain is built from TRBV29-1 and TRBJ2-2; D perhaps matches TRBD2 (6 bases). The CDR3 spans 12 residues. CDR1 and CDR2 (germline): SQVTM, ANQGSEA. Written as DNA, the CDR3 is TGCAGCGTTGCTCGGTCCCCGGGGGAGCAGTTTTTT. Protein sequence: CSVARSPGEQFF.

The rearrangement uses TRBV2 and TRBJ2-3; D possibly uses TRBD1 or TRBD2 (5 bases each). The V gene's germline CDR1 is SNHLY and CDR2 FYNNEI. V lost 5 bases and J lost 6, with 15 bases in between. This CDR3 has 14 amino acids. The CDR3 region has the DNA TGTGCCAGCAGTAGCGGTCAGGCAGGGGATACGCAGTATTTT. This encodes CASSSGQAGDTQYF. Full variable domain (missing parts from reference TRBV2 and TRBJ2-3): EPEVTQTPSHQVTQMGQEVILRCVPISNHLYFYWYRQILGQKVEFLVSFYNNEISEKSEIFDDQFSVERPDGSNFTLKIRSTKLEDSAMYFCASSSGQAGDTQYFGPGTRLTVL.

The chain employs TRBV29-1 and TRBJ2-3; D not certain. Per the germline V gene, CDR1 is SQVTM and CDR2 is ANQGSEA. CDR3 length equals 11 residues. V was shortened by 4 bases and J by 7 bases, with 9 bases between the two germline ends. CDR3 coding DNA: TGCAGCGTTGGAGTTCGATATACGCAGTATTTT. Translation: CSVGVRYTQYF.

This clonotype was recorded once. V gene TRBV29-1 combines with J gene TRBJ1-2, with a tentative D call TRBD1 (5 bases). The CDR3 covers 14 residues. CDR1 and CDR2 from the germline V gene are SQVTM and ANQGSEA. In DNA form, the CDR3 reads TGCAGTGCCCTTATGAGGGGAGGTGGCGACGGCTACACCTTC. Its protein is CSALMRGGGDGYTF.

This clonotype was counted ten times or more. The chain combines TRBV15 with TRBJ1-1; D gene ambiguous. CDR3 length equals 17 residues. The germline V and J ends were trimmed by 1 base and 0 bases, with 15 bases remaining between them. Germline CDR1 LNHNV, CDR2 YYDKDF (reference sequence). As DNA, the CDR3 is TGTGCCACCAGCAGAGCAGTTGGGTTCCTTCTGAACACTGAAGCTTTCTTT. This codes for CATSRAVGFLLNTEAFF.

This clonotype showed up just a few times. The chain couples TRBV11-2 to TRBJ2-7; 9 nucleotides align to TRBD2. V trimming: 1 base; J trimming: 7 bases; junction bases outside the gene matches: 11. The CDR3 is 16 amino acids. Germline values: CDR1 SGHAT, CDR2 FQNNGV. The CDR3 is CASSLGNSGSPREQYF. DNA of the CDR3: TGTGCCAGCAGCTTAGGTAATAGCGGGAGCCCTCGAGAGCAGTACTTC.

V gene TRBV9 combines with J gene TRBJ2-5, with 10 bases matching TRBD2. J was trimmed by 10 bases and V by 0 bases; bases with no gene match: 3. CDR1 is SGDLS and CDR2 is YYNGEE in the germline V gene. This CDR3 is built from 13 residues. In DNA form, the CDR3 reads TGTGCCAGCAGCGTAGGGGCTAGCGGGAGCCAGTACTTC. Translated: CASSVGASGSQYF.

Ten or more counts support this clonotype. The chain uses TRBV5-1 and TRBJ1-4; D is undetermined. Trimming took off 1 base at V and 5 bases at J, with 12 bases between the two ends. The CDR3 is made up of 15 amino acids. Looked up from germline, CDR1 is SGHRS and CDR2 is YFSETQ. CDR3 nucleotide sequence: TGCGCCAGCAGCTTGTTGGGAGTTTTCAATGAAAAACTGTTTTTT. This codes for CASSLLGVFNEKLFF.

V gene TRBV29-1 combines with J gene TRBJ2-5, with 8 bases that match TRBD1. The CDR3 contains 14 residues. Per the germline V gene, CDR1 is SQVTM and CDR2 is ANQGSEA. V was pared by 8 bases and J by 5 bases, with 13 bases of the junction left unmatched. DNA of the CDR3: TGCAGCCTACGGACAGGGCAGGGGGCCGAGACCCAGTACTTC. The encoded protein is CSLRTGQGAETQYF.

Regarding this clonotype: A read error is likely, as this CDR3 ends without the conserved phenylalanine or tryptophan. It is unclear where the CDR3 begins or ends on the DNA, so no DNA is shown, and the CDR3 is as TCRdb lists it. This rearrangement joins TRBV29-1 to TRBJ1-6. CDR1 is SQVTM and CDR2 is ANQGSEA in the germline V gene. Both ends counted, the CDR3 spans 9 residues. The CDR3 loop reads CSVESPTLS.

This clonotype was counted at least ten times. The chain links TRBV7-9 to TRBJ2-7; possibly TRBD2 for D (5 bases). Germline loops: CDR1 SEHNR, CDR2 FQNEAQ (reference sequence). V lost 0 bases to trimming and J lost 6 bases, with 9 bases between them. The CDR3 sequence is 13 residues long. The CDR3 sequence: CASSLAAGGEQYF. CDR3 coding DNA: TGTGCCAGCAGCTTAGCCGCCGGAGGCGAGCAGTACTTC.